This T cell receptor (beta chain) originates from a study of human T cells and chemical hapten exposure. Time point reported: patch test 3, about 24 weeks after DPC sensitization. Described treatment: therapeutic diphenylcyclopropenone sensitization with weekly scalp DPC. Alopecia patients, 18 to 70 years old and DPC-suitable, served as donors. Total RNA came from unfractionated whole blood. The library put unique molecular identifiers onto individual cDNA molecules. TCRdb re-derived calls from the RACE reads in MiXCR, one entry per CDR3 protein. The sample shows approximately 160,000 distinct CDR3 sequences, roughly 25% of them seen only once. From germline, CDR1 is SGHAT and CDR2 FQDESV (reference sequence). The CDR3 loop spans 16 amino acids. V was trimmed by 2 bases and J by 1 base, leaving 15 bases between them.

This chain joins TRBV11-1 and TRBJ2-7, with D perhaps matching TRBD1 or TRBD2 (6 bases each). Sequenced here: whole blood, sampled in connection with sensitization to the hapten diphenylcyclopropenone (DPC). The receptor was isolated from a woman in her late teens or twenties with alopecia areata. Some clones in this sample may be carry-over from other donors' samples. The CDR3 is CASSLHQRGGSYEQYF. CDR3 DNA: TGTGCCAGCAGCTTACATCAGCGAGGGGGGTCCTACGAGCAGTACTTC.